The entry below describes one TCR beta chain. This sample was taken from a study of blood T cell repertoires in COVID-19. Looking at the study overall: Samples came from the United States, Italy and Spain, spanning acute and convalescent COVID-19.

Participant ages covered about 18 to 100 years across 24 US areas. The CDR3 length is 13 residues. Deletions cut 0 bases from V and 9 bases from J, with 11 bases between. CDR1 MNHEY and CDR2 SVGAGI come from the germline V gene. As handled by the study authors: Estimation of nucleated cell counts was performed using reference gene primer amplification. Sequenced by immunoSEQ multiplex PCR; TCRdb stores in-frame clones only, minus some. The V and J calls and the clone size are those of that table, but D and trimming were determined from the DNA. The repertoire holds 200,000 to 250,000 clones, with about 87% as singletons.

The V gene is TRBV6-5, the J gene TRBJ1-1; D might be TRBD1 (5 bases). The sample consisted of PBMCs or T cells enriched from blood (not recorded which). The source of this sequence is a man aged 18 to 29 with acute COVID-19. This CDR3 reads CASSYSGTSQAFF. DNA of the CDR3: TGTGCCAGCAGTTACTCGGGGACTTCGCAAGCTTTCTTT.